This T cell receptor beta chain is from a study of beta chain features in type 1 diabetes (dated by TCRdb to the late 2010s). Broadly, across the study: Patients and healthy donors did not differ in mean age, gender distribution, total cell number or subset yield. A total of under 140,000,000 sorted cells were examined across all samples, and the number of cells per subset was strongly correlated with RNA yield. The study compared TCRB repertoires of sorted circulating CD4+ T cell subsets between recently diagnosed type 1 diabetes patients and matched healthy donors. Regulatory and stem cell-like memory subsets were obtained from only 8 patients and about eight healthy donors, while naive and central memory subsets were obtained from all 30 or so donors. What the authors observed across the whole study: A moderate but significant shortening of TCRB CDR3 length was observed in type 1 diabetes patients in all four CD4+ subsets. At VDJ recombination sites, type 1 diabetes patients had fewer insertions and more deleted nucleotides, which implies abnormalities in thymic rearrangement. The naive, central memory and regulatory TCRB repertoires appeared to resemble one another more closely among patients than among healthy donors. PCR may preferentially amplify shorter templates, but because patient and control samples were amplified and corrected together, any resulting skew would affect both groups equally. Only small numbers of individuals were included in the HLA sub-analyses, which left unresolved whether HLA type had any influence on TCRB rearrangement. Because cDNA rather than genomic DNA was sequenced, highly expressing activated cells could have been over-represented, although no difference in activation and CD3 levels was found between groups.

CDR1 MNHNY and CDR2 SVGAGI are derived from the germline V gene (reference sequence). Trimming removed 5 bases from V and 5 bases from J, leaving 9 bases between the germline ends. The CDR3, cysteine through phenylalanine, is 12 amino acids long. The entry retains the CDR3 DNA only, 36 bases that are in frame from base 1. As to this clone: Its recognized antigen is unknown. Per-nucleotide qualities are absent, and no much larger clonotype sits a single base away.

Each donor gave one peripheral blood draw, approximately 100 mL on average, collected into heparinised tubes. A BD FACSAria II was used to sort naive, central memory, regulatory and stem cell-like memory CD4+ T cells with a panel that included CD45RO, CCR7, CD25, CD127, CD95 and CD27. Purity was above 95% for every sorted population. Right away, PBMCs were isolated by Lymphoprep density gradient centrifugation and were stained directly, with no culture step. So that batch effects would be minimized, each experiment stained and sorted samples in pairs, pairing one healthy donor with one patient. All of the isolated RNA was reverse transcribed with the High Capacity cDNA Reverse Transcription Kit, so expressed TCRB transcripts were sequenced. Deep immunoSEQ sequencing was applied to naive, central memory and regulatory T cell samples, giving an average of around 3.8 million total reads per sample. After sorted cells were lysed in RLT buffer, RNA was extracted with DNase-treated RNeasy Micro or Mini kits, with the choice depending on cell number. Each cell subset was processed on its own to prevent cross-contamination, while patient and healthy donor samples were processed together. TCRB sequences were amplified from cDNA with the immunoSEQ multiplex PCR, producing 87-bp fragments spanning the CDR3 region. Amplicons were sequenced on the Illumina HiSeq platform. The original pipeline was this. Synthetic template baselines were used to correct PCR bias computationally, reads within Hamming distance 2 were collapsed together, and singletons that could not be merged were discarded. By aligning reads against IMGT, V, D and J genes, CDR3 length, and insertions or deletions at six rearrangement sites were assigned. Clonotype counts were normalized to sorted cell number within each subset before computing true diversity and Gini coefficients with the tcR R package. Repertoire sharing was quantified using the overlap coefficient calculated on TCRB nucleotide sequences. Sourced from immuneACCESS, this table was stored by TCRdb with only in-frame sequences that have V and J called. A share of the clones is absent; for the studies checked, an unresolved V gene accounts for under half, and the remainder has no known explanation. The V and J calls and clone size come from that table; D and trimming were worked out from the DNA. Present in this sample are about 130,000 clones, around 9% of which were seen just once. The ten biggest clones cover roughly 0.75% of the sample.

Specimen: central memory CD4+ T cells from blood. The clonotype comes from a man under 40 with type 1 diabetes. The rearranged chain carries TRBV6-6 and TRBJ2-5; a weak D assignment points to TRBD2 (5 bases agree). The CDR3 protein sequence reads: CASSRTVETQYF. The sequenced DNA is TGTGCCAGCAGTCGGACTGTGGAGACCCAGTACTTC.